A selection of T cell receptor beta chains follows, all from one sample in a study of CD8+ T cells in alopecia areata. The assay was immunoSEQ multiplex PCR, and TCRdb's table has in-frame clones only and misses some. Among about 170,000 clones listed, 50% to 75% were seen once. The source material was CD4+ T cells sorted from blood, sampled between weeks 55 and 65, from a patient treated with tofacitinib. These receptor sequences come from a human donor with alopecia areata. Both conserved end residues are part of each CDR3. Fields, in order: V gene, J gene, D gene, clone size, CDR3 DNA, CDR3 protein. The D gene is left open where the match is weak. The size of a clone is reported for some rows only, either as once, few or many, or as a class for expanded clones.

V: TRBV9; J: TRBJ2-3; D: .; size: .; DNA: TGTGCCAGCAGCGTAGCTACAGATACGCAGTATTTT; CDR3: CASSVATDTQYF
V: TRBV6-6; J: TRBJ1-2; D: TRBD1; size: .; DNA: TGTGCCAGCAGTGACAGGGGGAAGGGGGATGGCTACACCTTC; CDR3: CASSDRGKGDGYTF
V: TRBV11-2; J: TRBJ1-5; D: .; size: .; DNA: TGTGCCAGCAGCCTCGAAAGGAATCAGCCCCAGCATTTT; CDR3: CASSLERNQPQHF
V: TRBV13; J: TRBJ2-5; D: TRBD2; size: .; DNA: TGTGCCAGCAGCCTCCAAACAGGACTAGCGGGGACTCAAGAGACCCAGTACTTC; CDR3: CASSLQTGLAGTQETQYF
V: TRBV5-1; J: TRBJ1-1; D: .; size: .; DNA: TGCGCCAGCAGCTTGGCTGGGGGAGGGACTGAAGCTTTCTTT; CDR3: CASSLAGGGTEAFF
V: TRBV11-2; J: TRBJ2-3; D: .; size: .; DNA: TGTGCCAGCAGCCAAGGACAGCCGCAGACAGATACGCAGTATTTT; CDR3: CASSQGQPQTDTQYF
V: TRBV29-1; J: TRBJ2-5; D: .; size: once; DNA: TGCAGCGTTATCTGGGTAGGGACGACCCAGTACTTC; CDR3: CSVIWVGTTQYF
V: TRBV10-3; J: TRBJ2-3; D: .; size: few; DNA: TGTGCCATCAGTGAGTCCGAGCCCCGAACCACAGATACGCAGTATTTT; CDR3: CAISESEPRTTDTQYF
V: TRBV23-1; J: TRBJ1-4; D: .; size: .; DNA: TGCGCCAGCAGTCAATCGAGGGGCCCGAAGGGGTTTTTT; CDR3: CASSQSRGPKGFF
V: TRBV5-8; J: TRBJ1-6; D: .; size: few; DNA: TGTGCCAGCAGCGATAGTACTGGCGCCAGGGGAAATTCACCCCTCCACTTT; CDR3: CASSDSTGARGNSPLHF
V: TRBV7-3; J: TRBJ1-2; D: .; size: few; DNA: TGTGCCAGCAGCTTAACCCCTGGGTTGGAGGGCTACACCTTC; CDR3: CASSLTPGLEGYTF
V: TRBV25-1; J: TRBJ1-2; D: TRBD1; size: few; DNA: TGTGCCAGCAGGGGGGGACAGGGACTCTATGGCTACACCTTC; CDR3: CASRGGQGLYGYTF
V: TRBV23-1; J: TRBJ2-2; D: .; size: many; DNA: TGCGCCAGCAGTCAATCTACAGGGCCCGGCACCGGGGAGCTGTTTTTT; CDR3: CASSQSTGPGTGELFF
V: TRBV5-1; J: TRBJ1-5; D: TRBD1; size: .; DNA: TGCGCCAGCAGCGCCACAGGGGCTAATCAGCCCCAGCATTTT; CDR3: CASSATGANQPQHF
V: TRBV5-1; J: TRBJ1-2; D: TRBD1; size: .; DNA: TGCGCCAGCAGCCTTGGGGACAGGGGCGTTCATGGCTACACCTTC; CDR3: CASSLGDRGVHGYTF
V: TRBV2; J: TRBJ2-2; D: TRBD1; size: .; DNA: TGTGCCAGCCCTAGGACAGGGGACACCGGGGAGCTGTTTTTT; CDR3: CASPRTGDTGELFF
V: TRBV2; J: TRBJ1-1; D: TRBD1; size: .; DNA: TGTGCCAGCAGGGGAAGGACAGGGGGACAGGCTTTCTTT; CDR3: CASRGRTGGQAFF
V: TRBV25-1; J: TRBJ1-2; D: .; size: .; DNA: TGTGCCAGCAGCCCAAGTAACTATGGCTACACCTTC; CDR3: CASSPSNYGYTF
V: TRBV30; J: TRBJ2-4; D: .; size: .; DNA: TGTGCCTGGAGTGTCCCAAGGGGGGCTTCGACCAAAAACATTCAGTACTTC; CDR3: CAWSVPRGASTKNIQYF
V: TRBV29-1; J: TRBJ2-3; D: .; size: few; DNA: TGCAGCCTAAGGACAGGGAGGGGGAGCACAGATACGCAGTATTTT; CDR3: CSLRTGRGSTDTQYF
V: TRBV18; J: TRBJ1-6; D: .; size: .; DNA: TGTGCCAGCTCACGGAAGAATAATTCACCCCTCCACTTT; CDR3: CASSRKNNSPLHF
V: TRBV5-1; J: TRBJ1-4; D: .; size: .; DNA: TGCGCCAGCAGCTTATCAGGGGAAGCCTTTGAAAAACTGTTTTTT; CDR3: CASSLSGEAFEKLFF
V: TRBV29-1; J: TRBJ2-1; D: .; size: .; DNA: TGCAGCGTTAACGAGCGGACTGCGTACAATGAGCAGTTCTTC; CDR3: CSVNERTAYNEQFF
V: TRBV18; J: TRBJ2-3; D: .; size: few; DNA: TGTGCCAGCTCACCCGTGCGCACAGATACGCAGTATTTT; CDR3: CASSPVRTDTQYF
V: TRBV9; J: TRBJ1-2; D: .; size: .; DNA: TGTGCCAGCACTCGGGGCAGCAACTATGGCTACACCTTC; CDR3: CASTRGSNYGYTF
V: TRBV11-2; J: TRBJ2-5; D: .; size: .; DNA: TGTGCCAGCAGCTTAGGTTTCGGCGTTCAAGAGACCCAGTACTTC; CDR3: CASSLGFGVQETQYF
V: TRBV10-3; J: TRBJ1-5; D: .; size: once; DNA: TGTGCCATCAGTGAGTCGAGAGGGACAACTAGCAATCAGCCCCAGCATTTT; CDR3: CAISESRGTTSNQPQHF
V: TRBV21-1; J: TRBJ2-1; D: .; size: many; DNA: TGTGCCAGCAGCACCTCCAATGAGCAGTTCTTC; CDR3: CASSTSNEQFF
V: TRBV13; J: TRBJ1-4; D: .; size: .; DNA: TGTGCCAGCAGCTTAGGCGACCCCTATGTGGCCAGGGATGAAAAACTGTTTTTT; CDR3: CASSLGDPYVARDEKLFF
V: TRBV30; J: TRBJ2-4; D: .; size: .; DNA: TGTGCCTGGGAGCGGCGAGCCAAAAACATTCAGTACTTC; CDR3: CAWERRAKNIQYF
V: TRBV30; J: TRBJ2-5; D: .; size: .; DNA: TGTGCCTGGAGCGAAGGGGGAGAGACCCAGTACTTC; CDR3: CAWSEGGETQYF
V: TRBV29-1; J: TRBJ2-6; D: .; size: few; DNA: TGCAGCGTTCGCGGGGGCGAAATAACCTCTGGGGCCAACGTCCTGACTTTC; CDR3: CSVRGGEITSGANVLTF
V: TRBV5-1; J: TRBJ2-7; D: TRBD1; size: .; DNA: TGCGCCAGCAGCCCCCGACAGGGGTTCGCCTACGAGCAGTACTTC; CDR3: CASSPRQGFAYEQYF
V: TRBV7-2; J: TRBJ2-3; D: .; size: .; DNA: TGTGCCAGCCGAGGGGGACTGTTCACAGATACGCAGTATTTT; CDR3: CASRGGLFTDTQYF
V: TRBV25-1; J: TRBJ1-2; D: .; size: .; DNA: TGTGCCAGCAGATTAAGTACAGGGAATGGCTACACCTTC; CDR3: CASRLSTGNGYTF
V: TRBV5-1; J: TRBJ2-7; D: TRBD1; size: .; DNA: TGCGCCAGCAGCGTTACCGGGACAGGGACCTACGAGCAGTACTTC; CDR3: CASSVTGTGTYEQYF
V: TRBV25-1; J: TRBJ1-3; D: .; size: .; DNA: TGTGCCAGCAGTGGACCGACCCTGGGAAACACCATATATTTT; CDR3: CASSGPTLGNTIYF
V: TRBV13; J: TRBJ1-2; D: .; size: few; DNA: TGTGCCAGCAGCTTAGGACGAGGGACTAACTATGGCTACACCTTC; CDR3: CASSLGRGTNYGYTF
V: TRBV5-1; J: TRBJ1-5; D: TRBD1; size: few; DNA: TGCGCCAGCAGCGAGTACGGGACAGACAATCAGCCCCAGCATTTT; CDR3: CASSEYGTDNQPQHF
V: TRBV4-1; J: TRBJ1-6; D: .; size: few; DNA: TGCGCCAGCAGCGACCAGGTATCCTATAATTCACCCCTCCACTTT; CDR3: CASSDQVSYNSPLHF
V: TRBV6-6; J: TRBJ2-3; D: TRBD2; size: many; DNA: TGTGCCAGCACCAGCGGGGGGGCCGGGATGATAGATACGCAGTATTTT; CDR3: CASTSGGAGMIDTQYF
V: TRBV2; J: TRBJ2-7; D: .; size: .; DNA: TGTGCCAGCAGTGTGGAGTGGTACGAGCAGTACTTC; CDR3: CASSVEWYEQYF
V: TRBV19; J: TRBJ1-2; D: .; size: few; DNA: TGTGCCAGTAGTATAGATCTATCGGGCAGCTTCTATGGCTACACCTTC; CDR3: CASSIDLSGSFYGYTF
V: TRBV7-6; J: TRBJ2-7; D: .; size: .; DNA: TGTGCCAGCAGCTCGCAAACAGCGTCCTACGAGCAGTACTTC; CDR3: CASSSQTASYEQYF
V: TRBV2; J: TRBJ1-1; D: .; size: .; DNA: TGTGCCAGCAGGGCTGGACTTTCAGAAGAAGCTTTCTTT; CDR3: CASRAGLSEEAFF
V: TRBV29-1; J: TRBJ1-1; D: TRBD1; size: .; DNA: TGCAGCGTAGATTCCGGGACAGGGAGGAACACTGAAGCTTTCTTT; CDR3: CSVDSGTGRNTEAFF
V: TRBV5-6; J: TRBJ1-3; D: .; size: few; DNA: TGTGCCAGCAGCCCCCAAATGGGGGTAGGAAACACCATATATTTT; CDR3: CASSPQMGVGNTIYF
V: TRBV14; J: TRBJ2-6; D: TRBD1; size: .; DNA: TGTGCCAGCAGCCAAGACAGGGGGCTTGGGGCCAACGTCCTGACTTTC; CDR3: CASSQDRGLGANVLTF
V: TRBV11-2; J: TRBJ2-1; D: .; size: .; DNA: TGTGCCAGCAGCTTAGTCGGGGGAAGTGTCGATGAGCAGTTCTTC; CDR3: CASSLVGGSVDEQFF